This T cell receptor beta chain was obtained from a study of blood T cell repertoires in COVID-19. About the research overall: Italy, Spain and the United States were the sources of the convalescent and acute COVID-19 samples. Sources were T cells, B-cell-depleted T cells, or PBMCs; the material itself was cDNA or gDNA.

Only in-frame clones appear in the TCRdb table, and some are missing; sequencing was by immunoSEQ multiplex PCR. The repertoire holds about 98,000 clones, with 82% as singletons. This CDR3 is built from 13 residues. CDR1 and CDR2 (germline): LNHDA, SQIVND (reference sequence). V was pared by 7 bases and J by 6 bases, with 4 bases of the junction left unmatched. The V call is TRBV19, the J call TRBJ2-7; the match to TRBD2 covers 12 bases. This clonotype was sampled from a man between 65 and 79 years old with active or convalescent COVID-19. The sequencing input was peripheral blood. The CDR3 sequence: CASKLAGGSEQYF. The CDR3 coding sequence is TGTGCCAGTAAACTAGCGGGGGGTAGCGAGCAGTACTTC.